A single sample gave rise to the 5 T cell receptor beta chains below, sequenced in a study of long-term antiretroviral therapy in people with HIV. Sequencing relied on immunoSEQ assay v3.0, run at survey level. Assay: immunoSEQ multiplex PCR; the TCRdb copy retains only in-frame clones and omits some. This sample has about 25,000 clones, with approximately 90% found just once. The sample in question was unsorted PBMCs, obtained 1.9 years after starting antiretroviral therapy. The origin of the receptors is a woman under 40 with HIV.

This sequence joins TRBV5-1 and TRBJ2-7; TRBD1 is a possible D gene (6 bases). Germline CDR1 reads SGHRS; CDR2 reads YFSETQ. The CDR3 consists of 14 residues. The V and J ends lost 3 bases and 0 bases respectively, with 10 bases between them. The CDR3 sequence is CASSWDTSSYEQYF. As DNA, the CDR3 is TGCGCCAGCAGCTGGGACACGAGCTCCTACGAGCAGTACTTC.

This CDR3 is CAGGDANTGELFF. The CDR3 DNA follows: TGTGCCGGCGGGGATGCGAACACCGGGGAGCTGTTTTTT. The chain uses TRBV30 and TRBJ2-2, with a weak D call TRBD2 (6 bases). V was trimmed by 8 bases and J by 0 bases, leaving 10 bases between them. The CDR3 loop spans 13 amino acids. Germline CDR1 is GTSNPN and CDR2 is SVGIG (reference sequence).

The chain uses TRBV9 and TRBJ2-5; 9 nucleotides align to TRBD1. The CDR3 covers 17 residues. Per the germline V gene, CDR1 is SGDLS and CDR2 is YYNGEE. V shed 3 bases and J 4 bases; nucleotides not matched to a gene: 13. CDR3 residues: CASSETTGGAWVETQYF. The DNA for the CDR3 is TGTGCCAGCAGCGAAACTACAGGGGGCGCGTGGGTAGAGACCCAGTACTTC.

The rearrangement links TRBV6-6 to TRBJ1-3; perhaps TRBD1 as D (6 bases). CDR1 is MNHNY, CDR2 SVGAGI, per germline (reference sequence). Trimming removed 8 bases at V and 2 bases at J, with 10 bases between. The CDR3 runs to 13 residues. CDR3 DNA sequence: TGTGCCAGCGGGGGGGGGCCTGGAAACACCATATATTTT. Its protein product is CASGGGPGNTIYF.

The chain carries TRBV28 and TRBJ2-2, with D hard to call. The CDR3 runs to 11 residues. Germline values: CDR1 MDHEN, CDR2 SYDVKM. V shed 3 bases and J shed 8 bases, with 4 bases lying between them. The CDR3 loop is CASSFTGELFF. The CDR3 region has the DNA TGTGCCAGCAGTTTCACAGGGGAGCTGTTTTTT.